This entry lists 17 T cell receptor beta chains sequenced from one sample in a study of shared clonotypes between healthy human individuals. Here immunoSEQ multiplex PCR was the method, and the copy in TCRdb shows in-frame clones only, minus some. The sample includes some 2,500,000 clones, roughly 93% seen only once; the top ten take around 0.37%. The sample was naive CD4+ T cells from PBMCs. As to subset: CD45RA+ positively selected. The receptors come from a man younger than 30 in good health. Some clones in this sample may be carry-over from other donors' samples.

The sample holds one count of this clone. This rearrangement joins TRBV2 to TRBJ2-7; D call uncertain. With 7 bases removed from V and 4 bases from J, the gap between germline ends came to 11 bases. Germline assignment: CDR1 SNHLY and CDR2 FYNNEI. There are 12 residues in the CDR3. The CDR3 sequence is CASMKGSYEQYF. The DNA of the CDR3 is TGTGCCAGCATGAAGGGTTCGTACGAGCAGTACTTC.

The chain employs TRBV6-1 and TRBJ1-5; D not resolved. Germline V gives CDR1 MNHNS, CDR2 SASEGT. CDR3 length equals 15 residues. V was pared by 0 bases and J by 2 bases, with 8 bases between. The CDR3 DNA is TGTGCCAGCAGTGAAGCGAGATTTCGCAATCAGCCCCAGCATTTT. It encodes CASSEARFRNQPQHF.

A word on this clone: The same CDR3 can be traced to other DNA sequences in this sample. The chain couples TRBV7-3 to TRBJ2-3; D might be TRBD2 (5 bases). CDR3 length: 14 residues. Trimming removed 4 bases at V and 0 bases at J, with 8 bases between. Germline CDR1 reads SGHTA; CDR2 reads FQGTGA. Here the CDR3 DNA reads TGTGCCAGCAGCTCAAGGACTAGCACAGATACGCAGTATTTT. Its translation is CASSSRTSTDTQYF.

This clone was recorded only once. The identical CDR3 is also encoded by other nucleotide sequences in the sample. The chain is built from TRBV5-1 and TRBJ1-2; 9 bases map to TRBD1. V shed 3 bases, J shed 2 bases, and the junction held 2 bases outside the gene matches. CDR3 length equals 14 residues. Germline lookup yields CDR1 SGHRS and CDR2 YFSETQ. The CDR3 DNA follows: TGCGCCAGCAGCTCGACAGGGGGGAACTATGGCTACACCTTC. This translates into CASSSTGGNYGYTF. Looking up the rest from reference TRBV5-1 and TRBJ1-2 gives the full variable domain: KAGVTQTPRYLIKTRGQQVTLSCSPISGHRSVSWYQQTPGQGLQFLFEYFSETQRNKGNFPGRFSGRQFSNSRSEMNVSTLELGDSALYLCASSSTGGNYGYTFGSGTRLTVV.

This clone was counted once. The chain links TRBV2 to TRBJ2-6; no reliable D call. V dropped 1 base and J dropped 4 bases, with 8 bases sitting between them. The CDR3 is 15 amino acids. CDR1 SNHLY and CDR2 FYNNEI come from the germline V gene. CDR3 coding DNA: TGTGCCAGCAGTGAAGGGCCTGGGGGGGCCAACGTCCTGACTTTC. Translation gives CASSEGPGGANVLTF. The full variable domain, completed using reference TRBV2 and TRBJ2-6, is EPEVTQTPSHQVTQMGQEVILRCVPISNHLYFYWYRQILGQKVEFLVSFYNNEISEKSEIFDDQFSVERPDGSNFTLKIRSTKLEDSAMYFCASSEGPGGANVLTFGAGSRLTVL.

Here the CDR3 reads CASSDEAGETQYF. CDR3 DNA sequence: TGTGCCAGCAGTGACGAGGCTGGAGAGACCCAGTACTTC. The rearrangement uses TRBV6-4 and TRBJ2-5; D is undetermined. The CDR3 is 13 residues long. V was shortened by 2 bases and J by 4 bases, with 8 bases between the two germline ends. In germline, CDR1 is MRHNA, CDR2 SNTAGT.

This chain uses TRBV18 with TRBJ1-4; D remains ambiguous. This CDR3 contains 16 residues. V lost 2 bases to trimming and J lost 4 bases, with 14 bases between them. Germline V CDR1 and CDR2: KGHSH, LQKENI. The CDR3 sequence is CASSPGSPLLNEKLFF. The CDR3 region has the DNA TGTGCCAGCTCACCAGGCAGTCCGCTCCTTAATGAAAAACTGTTTTTT.

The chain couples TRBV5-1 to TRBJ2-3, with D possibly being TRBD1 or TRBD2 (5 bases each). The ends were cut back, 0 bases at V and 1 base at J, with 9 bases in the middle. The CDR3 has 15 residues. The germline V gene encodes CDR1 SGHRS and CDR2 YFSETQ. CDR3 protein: CASSLARGRTDTQYF. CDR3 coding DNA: TGCGCCAGCAGCTTGGCTCGGGGCCGCACAGATACGCAGTATTTT.

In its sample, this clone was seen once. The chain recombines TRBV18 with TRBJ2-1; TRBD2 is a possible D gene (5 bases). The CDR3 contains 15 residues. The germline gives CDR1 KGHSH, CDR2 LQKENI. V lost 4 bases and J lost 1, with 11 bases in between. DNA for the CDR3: TGTGCCAGCTCACAAGGGAGCGGATCCTACAATGAGCAGTTCTTC. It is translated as CASSQGSGSYNEQFF. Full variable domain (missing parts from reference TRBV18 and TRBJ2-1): NAGVMQNPRHLVRRRGQEARLRCSPMKGHSHVYWYRQLPEEGLKFMVYLQKENIIDESGMPKERFSAEFPKEGPSILRIQQVVRGDSAAYFCASSQGSGSYNEQFFGPGTRLTVL.

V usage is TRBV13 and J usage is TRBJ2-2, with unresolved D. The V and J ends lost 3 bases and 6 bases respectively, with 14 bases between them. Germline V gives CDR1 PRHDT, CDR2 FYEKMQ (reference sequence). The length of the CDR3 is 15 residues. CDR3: CASSFRHWRSGELFF. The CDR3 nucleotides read TGTGCCAGCAGCTTTCGTCATTGGCGTTCCGGGGAGCTGTTTTTT.

CDR3 region: CAISEGTISSYEQYF. DNA for the CDR3: TGTGCCATCAGTGAGGGGACAATAAGCTCCTACGAGCAGTACTTC. V and J are TRBV10-3 and TRBJ2-7, with D perhaps TRBD1 (6 bases). This CDR3 has 15 amino acids. Germline assignment: CDR1 ENHRY and CDR2 SYGVKD. Deletions cut 2 bases from V and 0 bases from J, with 11 bases between.

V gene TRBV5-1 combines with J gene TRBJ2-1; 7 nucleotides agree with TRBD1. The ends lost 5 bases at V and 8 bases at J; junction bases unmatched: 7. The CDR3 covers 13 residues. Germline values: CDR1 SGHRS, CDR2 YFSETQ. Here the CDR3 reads CASRDRYFDEQFF. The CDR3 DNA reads TGCGCCAGCAGGGACAGGTATTTCGATGAGCAGTTCTTC.

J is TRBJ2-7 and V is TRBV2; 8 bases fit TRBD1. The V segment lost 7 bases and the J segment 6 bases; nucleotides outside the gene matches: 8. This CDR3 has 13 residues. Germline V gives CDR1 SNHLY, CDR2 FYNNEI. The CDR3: CASTGGPPSEQYF. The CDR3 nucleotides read TGTGCCAGCACAGGGGGCCCCCCTTCCGAGCAGTACTTC.

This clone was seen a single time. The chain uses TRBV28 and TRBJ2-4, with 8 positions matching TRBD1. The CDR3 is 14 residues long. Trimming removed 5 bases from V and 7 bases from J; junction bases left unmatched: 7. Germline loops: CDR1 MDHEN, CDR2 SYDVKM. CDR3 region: CASSTGGPVNIQYF. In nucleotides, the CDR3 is TGTGCCAGCAGTACAGGGGGGCCGGTGAACATTCAGTACTTC.

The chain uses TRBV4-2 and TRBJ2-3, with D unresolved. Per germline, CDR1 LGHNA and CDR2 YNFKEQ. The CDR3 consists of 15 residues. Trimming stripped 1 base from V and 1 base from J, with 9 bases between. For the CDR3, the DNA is TGTGCCAGCAGCCAAGTAACCTCAGGCACAGATACGCAGTATTTT. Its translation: CASSQVTSGTDTQYF.

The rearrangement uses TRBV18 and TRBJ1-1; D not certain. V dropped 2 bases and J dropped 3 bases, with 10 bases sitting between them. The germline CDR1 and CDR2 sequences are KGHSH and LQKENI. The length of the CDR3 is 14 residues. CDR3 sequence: CASSPTYKDTEAFF. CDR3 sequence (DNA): TGTGCCAGCTCACCAACTTACAAAGACACTGAAGCTTTCTTT. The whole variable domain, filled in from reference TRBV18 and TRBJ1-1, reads NAGVMQNPRHLVRRRGQEARLRCSPMKGHSHVYWYRQLPEEGLKFMVYLQKENIIDESGMPKERFSAEFPKEGPSILRIQQVVRGDSAAYFCASSPTYKDTEAFFGQGTRLTVV.

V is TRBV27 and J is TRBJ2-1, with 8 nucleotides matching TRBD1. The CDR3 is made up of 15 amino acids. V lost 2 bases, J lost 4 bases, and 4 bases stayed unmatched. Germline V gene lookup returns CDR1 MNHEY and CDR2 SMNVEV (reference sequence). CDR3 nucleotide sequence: TGTGCCAGCAGTTTAAGGGGACAGGATTACAATGAGCAGTTCTTC. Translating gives CASSLRGQDYNEQFF.